This T cell receptor (beta chain) was observed in a study of blood T cell repertoires in COVID-19. Original data processing: Using reference gene primer amplification, nucleated cell counts were estimated. The method was immunoSEQ multiplex PCR; TCRdb's version includes in-frame clones alone and lacks a portion of them. For V, J and clone size, that table is used; D and trimming come from the DNA. The table includes 100,000 to 150,000 clones, about 89% detected once. V shed 4 bases and J 4 bases; nucleotides not matched to a gene: 4. Germline CDR1 KGHDR, CDR2 SFDVKD. This CDR3 contains 14 residues. The TCR comes from a man aged 45 to 65 with active or convalescent COVID-19. The chain uses TRBV24-1 and TRBJ1-2; TRBD1 matches 8 bases. The sample consisted of peripheral blood. The CDR3 here is CATSDQDRVYGYTF. The CDR3 DNA is TGTGCCACCAGTGACCAGGACAGGGTCTATGGCTACACCTTC.